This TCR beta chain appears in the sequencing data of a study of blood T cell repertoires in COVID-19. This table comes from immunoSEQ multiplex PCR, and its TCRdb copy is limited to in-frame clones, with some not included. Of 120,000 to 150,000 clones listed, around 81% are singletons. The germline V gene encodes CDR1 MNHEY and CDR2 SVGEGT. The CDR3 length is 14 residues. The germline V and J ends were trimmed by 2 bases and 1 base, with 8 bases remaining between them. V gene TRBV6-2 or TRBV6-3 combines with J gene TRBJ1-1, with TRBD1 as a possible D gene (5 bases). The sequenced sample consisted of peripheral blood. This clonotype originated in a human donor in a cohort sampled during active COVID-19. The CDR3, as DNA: TGTGCCAGCAGTTACAGGGGTGCGAACACTGAAGCTTTCTTT. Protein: CASSYRGANTEAFF.